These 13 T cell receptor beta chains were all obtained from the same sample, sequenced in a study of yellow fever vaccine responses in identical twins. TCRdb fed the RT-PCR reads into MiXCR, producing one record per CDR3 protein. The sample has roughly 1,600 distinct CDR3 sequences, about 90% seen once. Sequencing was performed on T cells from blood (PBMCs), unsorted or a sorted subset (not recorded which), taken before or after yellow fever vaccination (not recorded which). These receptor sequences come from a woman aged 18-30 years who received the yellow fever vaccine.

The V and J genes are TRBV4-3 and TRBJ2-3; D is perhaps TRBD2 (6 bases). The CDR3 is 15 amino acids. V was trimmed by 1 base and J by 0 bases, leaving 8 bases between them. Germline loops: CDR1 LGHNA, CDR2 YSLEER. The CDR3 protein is CASSQVAVSTDTQYF. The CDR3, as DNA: TGCGCCAGCAGCCAAGTAGCGGTGAGCACAGATACGCAGTATTTT.

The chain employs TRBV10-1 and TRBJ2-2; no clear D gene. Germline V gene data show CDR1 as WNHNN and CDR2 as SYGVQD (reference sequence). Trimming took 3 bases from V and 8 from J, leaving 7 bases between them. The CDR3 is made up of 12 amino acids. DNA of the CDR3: TGCGCCAGCAGTGACCTTGGGGGGGAGCTGTTTTTT. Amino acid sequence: CASSDLGGELFF.

CDR3 nucleotides: TGCAGTGCTAGTGAACAGGGGAAGCCCTTCAATGAGCAGTTCTTC. Its translation: CSASEQGKPFNEQFF. The V gene is TRBV20-1, the J gene TRBJ2-1; 7 nucleotides line up with TRBD1. The J segment lost 6 bases and the V segment lost 3 bases, leaving 11 bases of the junction unmatched. CDR1 DFQATT and CDR2 SNEGSKA come from the germline V gene (reference sequence). The CDR3 is 15 residues long.

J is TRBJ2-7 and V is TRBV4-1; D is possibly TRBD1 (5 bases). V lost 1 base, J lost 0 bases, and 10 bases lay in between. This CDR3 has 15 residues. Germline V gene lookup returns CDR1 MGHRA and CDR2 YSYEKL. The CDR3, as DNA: TGCGCCAGCAGCCAAGTCTTCCAGGGCTCCTACGAGCAGTACTTC. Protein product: CASSQVFQGSYEQYF.

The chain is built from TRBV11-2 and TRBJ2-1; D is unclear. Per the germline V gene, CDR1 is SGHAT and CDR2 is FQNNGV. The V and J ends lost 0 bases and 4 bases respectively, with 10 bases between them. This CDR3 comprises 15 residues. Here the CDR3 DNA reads TGTGCCAGCAGCTTAGATGTGTCTTCTTACAATGAGCAGTTCTTC. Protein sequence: CASSLDVSSYNEQFF.

CDR3 DNA: TGTGCCACCAGCAGAGGACAGGGAAGCACTGAAGCTTTCTTT. Residues: CATSRGQGSTEAFF. The chain has TRBV15 and TRBJ1-1; 7 bases match TRBD1. V gave up 1 base and J gave up 4 bases; unmatched junction bases: 3. The CDR3 spans 14 residues. The germline gives CDR1 LNHNV, CDR2 YYDKDF (reference sequence).

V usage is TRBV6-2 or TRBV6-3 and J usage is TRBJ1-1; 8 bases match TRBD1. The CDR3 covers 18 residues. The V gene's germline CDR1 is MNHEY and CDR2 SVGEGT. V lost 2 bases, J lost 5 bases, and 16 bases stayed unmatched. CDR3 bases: TGTGCCAGCAGTTACCCGAGCTGGACAGGGATGGGGAAGACTGAAGCTTTCTTT. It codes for CASSYPSWTGMGKTEAFF.

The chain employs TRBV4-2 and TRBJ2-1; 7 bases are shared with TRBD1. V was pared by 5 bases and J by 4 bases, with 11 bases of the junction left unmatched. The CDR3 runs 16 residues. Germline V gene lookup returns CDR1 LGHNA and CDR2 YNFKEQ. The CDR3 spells CASSSAGTEPYNEQFF. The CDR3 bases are TGTGCCAGCAGCTCGGCCGGGACAGAGCCTTACAATGAGCAGTTCTTC.

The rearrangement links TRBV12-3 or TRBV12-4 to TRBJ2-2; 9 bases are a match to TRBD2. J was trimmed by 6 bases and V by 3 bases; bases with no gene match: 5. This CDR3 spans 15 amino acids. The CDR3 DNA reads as TGTGCCAGCAGTTTTAGCGGGAGTGGTGCCGGGGAGCTGTTTTTT. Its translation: CASSFSGSGAGELFF.

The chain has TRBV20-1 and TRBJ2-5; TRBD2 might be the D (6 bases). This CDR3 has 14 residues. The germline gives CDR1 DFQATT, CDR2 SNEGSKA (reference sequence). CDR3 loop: CTQAAGWDRETQYF. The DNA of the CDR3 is TGCACCCAAGCAGCGGGTTGGGATCGGGAGACCCAGTACTTC.

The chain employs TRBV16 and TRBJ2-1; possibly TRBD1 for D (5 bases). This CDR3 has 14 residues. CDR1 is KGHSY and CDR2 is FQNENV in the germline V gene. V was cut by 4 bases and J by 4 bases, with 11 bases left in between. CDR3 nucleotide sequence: TGTGCCAGCAGCCTATCGACAGTTTACAATGAGCAGTTCTTC. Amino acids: CASSLSTVYNEQFF.

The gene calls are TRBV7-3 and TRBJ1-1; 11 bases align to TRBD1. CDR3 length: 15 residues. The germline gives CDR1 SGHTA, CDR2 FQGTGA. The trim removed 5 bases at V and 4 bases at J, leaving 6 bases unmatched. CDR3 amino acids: CASSTGTGGSTEAFF. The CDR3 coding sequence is TGTGCCAGCAGCACCGGGACAGGGGGGAGCACTGAAGCTTTCTTT.

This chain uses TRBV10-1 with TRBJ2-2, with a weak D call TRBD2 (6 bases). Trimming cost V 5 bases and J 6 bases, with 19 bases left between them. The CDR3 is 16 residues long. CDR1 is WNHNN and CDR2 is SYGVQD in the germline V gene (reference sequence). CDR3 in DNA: TGCGCCAGCAGTCAGCGGGTCCCTAGCTCGGCCGGGGAGCTGTTTTTT. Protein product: CASSQRVPSSAGELFF.